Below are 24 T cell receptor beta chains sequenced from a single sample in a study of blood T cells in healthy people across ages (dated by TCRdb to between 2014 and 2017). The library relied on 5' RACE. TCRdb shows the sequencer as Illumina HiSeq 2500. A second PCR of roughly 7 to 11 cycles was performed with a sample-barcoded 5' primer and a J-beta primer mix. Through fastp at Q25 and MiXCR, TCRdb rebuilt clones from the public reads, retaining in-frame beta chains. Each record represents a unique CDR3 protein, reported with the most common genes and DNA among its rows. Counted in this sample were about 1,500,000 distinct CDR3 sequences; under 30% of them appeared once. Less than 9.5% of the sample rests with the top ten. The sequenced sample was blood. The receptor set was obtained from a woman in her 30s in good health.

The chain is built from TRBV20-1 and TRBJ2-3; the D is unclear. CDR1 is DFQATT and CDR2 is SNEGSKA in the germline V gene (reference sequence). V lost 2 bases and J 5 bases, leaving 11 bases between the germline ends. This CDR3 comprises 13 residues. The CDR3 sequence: CSARFGPGDTQYF. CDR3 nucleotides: TGCAGTGCTAGATTCGGGCCGGGAGATACGCAGTATTTT.

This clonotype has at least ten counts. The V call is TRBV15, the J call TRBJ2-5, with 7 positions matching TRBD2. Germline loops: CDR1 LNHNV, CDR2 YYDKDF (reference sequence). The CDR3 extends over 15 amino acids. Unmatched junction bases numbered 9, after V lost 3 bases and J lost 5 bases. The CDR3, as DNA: TGTGCCACCAGCAGGTTGGCGGGAGCGGGCGAGACCCAGTACTTC. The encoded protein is CATSRLAGAGETQYF.

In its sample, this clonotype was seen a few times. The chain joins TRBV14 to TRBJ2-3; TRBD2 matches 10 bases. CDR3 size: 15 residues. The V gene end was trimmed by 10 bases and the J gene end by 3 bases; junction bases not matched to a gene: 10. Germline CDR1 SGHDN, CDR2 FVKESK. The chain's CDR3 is CAIIWGTSETDTQYF. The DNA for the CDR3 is TGTGCCATCATCTGGGGGACTAGCGAAACAGATACGCAGTATTTT. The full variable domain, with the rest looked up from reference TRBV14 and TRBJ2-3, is EAGVTQFPSHSVIEKGQTVTLRCDPISGHDNLYWYRRVMGKEIKFLLHFVKESKQDESGMPNNRFLAERTGGTYSTLKVQPAELEDSGVYFCAIIWGTSETDTQYFGPGTRLTVL.

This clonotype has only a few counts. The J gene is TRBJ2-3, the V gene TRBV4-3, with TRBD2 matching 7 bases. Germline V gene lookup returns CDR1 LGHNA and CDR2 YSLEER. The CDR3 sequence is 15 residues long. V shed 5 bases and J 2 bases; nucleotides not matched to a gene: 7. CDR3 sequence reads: CASSEASGATDTQYF. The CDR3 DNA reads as TGCGCCAGCAGCGAGGCCAGCGGGGCCACAGATACGCAGTATTTT.

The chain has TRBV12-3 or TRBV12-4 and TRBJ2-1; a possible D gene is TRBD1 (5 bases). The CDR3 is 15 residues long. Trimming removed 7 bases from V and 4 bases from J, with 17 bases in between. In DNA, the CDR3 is TGTGCCAGCAATACACCGACAGAACTATACAATGAGCAGTTCTTC. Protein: CASNTPTELYNEQFF.

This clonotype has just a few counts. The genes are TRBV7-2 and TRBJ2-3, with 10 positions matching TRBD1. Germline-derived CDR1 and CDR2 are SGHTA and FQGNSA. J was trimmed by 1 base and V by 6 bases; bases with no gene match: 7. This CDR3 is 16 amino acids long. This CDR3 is CASSSDRGQGTDTQYF. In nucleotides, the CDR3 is TGTGCCAGCAGTAGTGACAGGGGGCAGGGCACAGATACGCAGTATTTT.

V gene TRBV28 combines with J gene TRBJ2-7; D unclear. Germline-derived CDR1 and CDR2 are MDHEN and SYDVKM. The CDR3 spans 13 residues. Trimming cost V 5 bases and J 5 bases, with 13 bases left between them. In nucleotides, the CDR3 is TGTGCCAGCAGTCGACCCCCATCTCACGAGCAGTACTTC. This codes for CASSRPPSHEQYF.

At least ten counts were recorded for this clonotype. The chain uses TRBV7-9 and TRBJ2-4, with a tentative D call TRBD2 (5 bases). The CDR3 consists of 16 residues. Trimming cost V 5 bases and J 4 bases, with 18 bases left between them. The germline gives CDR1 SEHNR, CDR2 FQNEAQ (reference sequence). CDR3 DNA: TGTGCCAGCAGCCCCGGAGCGGCCGCGGCTAAAAACATTCAGTACTTC. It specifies CASSPGAAAAKNIQYF.

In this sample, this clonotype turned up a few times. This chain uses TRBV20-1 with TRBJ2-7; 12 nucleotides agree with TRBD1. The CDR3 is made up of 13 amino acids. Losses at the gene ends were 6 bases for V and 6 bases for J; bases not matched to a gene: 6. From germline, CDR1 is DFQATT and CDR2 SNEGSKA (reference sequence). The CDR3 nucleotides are TGCAGTGCGACCGGGACAGGGGGCTCCGAGCAGTACTTC. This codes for CSATGTGGSEQYF.

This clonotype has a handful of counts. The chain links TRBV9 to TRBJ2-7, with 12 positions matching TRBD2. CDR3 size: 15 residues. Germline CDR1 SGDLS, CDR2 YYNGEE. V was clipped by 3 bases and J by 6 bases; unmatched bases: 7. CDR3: CASSGTSGALGEQYF. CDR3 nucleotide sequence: TGTGCCAGCAGCGGGACTAGCGGGGCCCTCGGCGAGCAGTACTTC. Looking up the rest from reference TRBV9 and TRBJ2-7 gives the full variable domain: DSGVTQTPKHLITATGQRVTLRCSPRSGDLSVYWYQQSLDQGLQFLIQYYNGEERAKGNILERFSAQQFPDLHSELNLSSLELGDSALYFCASSGTSGALGEQYFGPGTRLTVT.

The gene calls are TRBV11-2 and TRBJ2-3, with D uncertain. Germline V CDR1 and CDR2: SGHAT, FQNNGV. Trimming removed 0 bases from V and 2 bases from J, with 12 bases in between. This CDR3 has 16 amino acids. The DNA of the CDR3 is TGTGCCAGCAGCTTAGATCCAGCAGGCCCCACAGATACGCAGTATTTT. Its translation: CASSLDPAGPTDTQYF.

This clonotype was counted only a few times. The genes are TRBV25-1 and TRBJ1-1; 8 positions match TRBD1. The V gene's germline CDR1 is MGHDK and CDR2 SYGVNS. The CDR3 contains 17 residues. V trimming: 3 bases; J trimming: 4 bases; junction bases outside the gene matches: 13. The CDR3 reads CASSDLDRVVGTTEAFF. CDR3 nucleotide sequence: TGTGCCAGCAGTGATCTGGACAGGGTGGTGGGGACCACTGAAGCTTTCTTT.

CDR3 bases: TGTGCCAGCACCTGTAGTCCTAGCGGCTACGAGCAGTACTTC. Residues: CASTCSPSGYEQYF. The rearrangement joins TRBV7-2 to TRBJ2-7; 7 nucleotides line up with TRBD2. The CDR3 is made up of 14 amino acids. Germline V CDR1 and CDR2: SGHTA, FQGNSA. The trim removed 7 bases at V and 3 bases at J, leaving 9 bases unmatched.

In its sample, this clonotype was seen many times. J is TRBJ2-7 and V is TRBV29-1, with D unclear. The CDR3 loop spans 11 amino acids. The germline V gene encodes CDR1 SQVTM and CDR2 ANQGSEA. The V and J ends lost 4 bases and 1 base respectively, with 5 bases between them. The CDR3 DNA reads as TGCAGCGTTGCCACATCCTACGAGCAGTACTTC. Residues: CSVATSYEQYF.

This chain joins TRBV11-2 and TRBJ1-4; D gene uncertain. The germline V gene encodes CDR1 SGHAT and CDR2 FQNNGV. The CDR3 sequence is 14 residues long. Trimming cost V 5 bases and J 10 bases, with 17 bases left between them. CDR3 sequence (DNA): TGTGCCAGCAGCCTCCCCGTCCAAGGGAGAAAACTGTTTTTT. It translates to CASSLPVQGRKLFF.

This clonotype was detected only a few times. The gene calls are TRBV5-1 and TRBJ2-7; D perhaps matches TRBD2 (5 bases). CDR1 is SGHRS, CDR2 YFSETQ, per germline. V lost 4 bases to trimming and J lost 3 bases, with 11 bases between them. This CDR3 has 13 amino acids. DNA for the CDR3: TGCGCCAGCAGCATGGACTTGGGCTACGAGCAGTACTTC. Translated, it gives CASSMDLGYEQYF.

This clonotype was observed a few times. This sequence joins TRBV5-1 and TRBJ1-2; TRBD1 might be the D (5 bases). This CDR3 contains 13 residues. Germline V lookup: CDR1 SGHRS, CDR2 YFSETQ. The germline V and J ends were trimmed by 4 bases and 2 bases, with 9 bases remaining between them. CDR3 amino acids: CASSEGKNYGYTF. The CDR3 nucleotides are TGCGCCAGCAGCGAGGGGAAAAACTATGGCTACACCTTC.

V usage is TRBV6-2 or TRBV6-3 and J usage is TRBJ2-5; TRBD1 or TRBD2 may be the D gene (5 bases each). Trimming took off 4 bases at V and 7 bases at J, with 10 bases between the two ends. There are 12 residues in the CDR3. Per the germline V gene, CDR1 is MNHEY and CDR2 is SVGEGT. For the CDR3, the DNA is TGTGCCAGCAGTTTCGCCGGGGCGACCCAGTACTTC. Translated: CASSFAGATQYF.

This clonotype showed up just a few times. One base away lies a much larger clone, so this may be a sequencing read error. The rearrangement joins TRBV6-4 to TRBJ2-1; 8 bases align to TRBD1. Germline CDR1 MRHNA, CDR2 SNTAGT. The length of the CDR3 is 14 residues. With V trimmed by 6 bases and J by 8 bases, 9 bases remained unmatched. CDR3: CASSPGQEIHEQFF. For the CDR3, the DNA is TGTGCCAGCAGCCCGGGACAGGAGATACATGAGCAGTTCTTC.

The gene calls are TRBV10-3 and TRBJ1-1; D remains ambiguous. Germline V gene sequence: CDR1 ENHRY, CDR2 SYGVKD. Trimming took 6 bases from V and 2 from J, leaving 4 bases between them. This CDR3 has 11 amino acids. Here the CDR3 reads CAIRQNTEAFF. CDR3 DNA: TGTGCCATCAGACAAAACACTGAAGCTTTCTTT.

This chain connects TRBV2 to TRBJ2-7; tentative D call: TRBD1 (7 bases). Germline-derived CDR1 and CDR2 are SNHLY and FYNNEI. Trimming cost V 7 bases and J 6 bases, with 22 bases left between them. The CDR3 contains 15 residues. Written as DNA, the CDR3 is TGTGCCAGCACCGGAGGGGGCCGGGGAGGTCGCGAGCAGTACTTC. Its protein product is CASTGGGRGGREQYF. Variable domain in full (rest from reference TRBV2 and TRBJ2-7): EPEVTQTPSHQVTQMGQEVILRCVPISNHLYFYWYRQILGQKVEFLVSFYNNEISEKSEIFDDQFSVERPDGSNFTLKIRSTKLEDSAMYFCASTGGGRGGREQYFGPGTRLTVT.

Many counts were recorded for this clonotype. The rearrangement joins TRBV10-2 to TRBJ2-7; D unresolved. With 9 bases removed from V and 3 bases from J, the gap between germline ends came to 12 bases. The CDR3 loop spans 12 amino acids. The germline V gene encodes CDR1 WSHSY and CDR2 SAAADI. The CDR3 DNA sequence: TGCGCCAGTACGGACGACTTCTACGAGCAGTACTTC. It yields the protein CASTDDFYEQYF.

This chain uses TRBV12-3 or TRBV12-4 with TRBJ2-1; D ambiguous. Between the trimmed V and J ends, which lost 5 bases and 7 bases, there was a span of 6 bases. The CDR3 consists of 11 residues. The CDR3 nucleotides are TGTGCCAGCAGTGTCTGGAATGAGCAGTTCTTC. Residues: CASSVWNEQFF.

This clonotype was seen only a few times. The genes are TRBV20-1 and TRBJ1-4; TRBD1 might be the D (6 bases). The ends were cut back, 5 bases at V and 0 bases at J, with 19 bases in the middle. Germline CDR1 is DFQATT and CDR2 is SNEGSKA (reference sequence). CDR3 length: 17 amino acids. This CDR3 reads CSAWATGKTATNEKLFF. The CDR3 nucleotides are TGCAGTGCTTGGGCCACAGGGAAGACTGCAACTAATGAAAAACTGTTTTTT.